Below, 25 T cell receptor beta chains from the same sample are listed, as sequenced in a study of spatial heterogeneity in lung cancer (dated by TCRdb to between 2018 and 2021). These receptors have no known antigen. Sample time point, as interpreted from the label and publication: sample taken at primary tumor resection. Summary of the overall study and its limitations: A correlation was observed between the number of expanded intratumoral alpha and beta TCRs and the tumor nonsynonymous mutation count.

Receptor libraries were prepared by 5' RACE. Sequenced using a NextSeq 500. Using fastp at Q25 and MiXCR, TCRdb reprocessed the public reads and kept productive beta chains. Every entry covers one CDR3 protein and lists the most common genes and DNA from its rows. This sample comprises fewer than 6,000 distinct CDR3 sequences, 26% of them detected only once. The leading ten clones occupy roughly 21% of the sample. The sequenced sample was lung tumor tissue, obtained at surgery. All receptors derive from a male donor with early-stage non-small cell lung cancer.

This clonotype is medium-sized by share. V gene TRBV27 combines with J gene TRBJ1-2; D possibly corresponds to TRBD1 (6 bases). The germline V and J ends were trimmed by 6 bases and 4 bases, with 15 bases remaining between them. Germline-derived CDR1 and CDR2 are MNHEY and SMNVEV (reference sequence). This CDR3 contains 14 residues. CDR3 nucleotide sequence: TGTGCCAGCAGAATGAGTTCGGACAGCTATGGCTACACCTTC. This gives the protein CASRMSSDSYGYTF.

This clonotype was seen a few times. The CDR3 nucleotides are TGTGCCAGCAGCCCCCGGGCGAACACCGGGGAGCTGTTTTTT. Translated: CASSPRANTGELFF. The chain is built from TRBV5-4 and TRBJ2-2; no reliable D call. V gave up 4 bases and J gave up 0 bases, with 7 bases separating them. CDR1 SGHNT and CDR2 YYREEE come from the germline V gene (reference sequence). This CDR3 has 14 amino acids.

The chain combines TRBV7-2 with TRBJ2-4; maybe TRBD2 (5 bases). This CDR3 comprises 13 residues. V dropped 1 base and J dropped 9 bases, with 10 bases sitting between them. Germline lookup yields CDR1 SGHTA and CDR2 FQGNSA. The CDR3 protein is CASSLDPSGIQYF. The DNA for the CDR3 is TGTGCCAGCAGCTTAGACCCCAGCGGCATTCAGTACTTC.

This chain joins TRBV9 and TRBJ2-5; 7 positions match TRBD1. Germline values: CDR1 SGDLS, CDR2 YYNGEE. Losses at the gene ends were 4 bases for V and 2 bases for J; bases not matched to a gene: 14. This CDR3 region has 17 residues. The DNA of the CDR3 is TGTGCCAGCAGCTTCCGACAGGCCCCGGGACAGCAAGAGACCCAGTACTTC. Translated, it gives CASSFRQAPGQQETQYF. Supplemented by reference TRBV9 and TRBJ2-5, the full variable domain reads DSGVTQTPKHLITATGQRVTLRCSPRSGDLSVYWYQQSLDQGLQFLIQYYNGEERAKGNILERFSAQQFPDLHSELNLSSLELGDSALYFCASSFRQAPGQQETQYFGPGTRLLVL.

This clonotype was seen a handful of times. This chain links TRBV10-1 with TRBJ2-3, with D possibly matching TRBD2 (7 bases). Germline V lookup: CDR1 WNHNN, CDR2 SYGVQD (reference sequence). Trimming pared 7 bases from V and 4 bases from J, leaving 15 bases between. The CDR3 spans 14 residues. The CDR3 reads CASTPGGSADTQYF. The CDR3 bases are TGCGCCAGCACCCCGGGGGGCTCCGCAGATACGCAGTATTTT.

The chain links TRBV4-3 to TRBJ2-1, with TRBD2 identical over 9 bases. The CDR3 runs 17 residues. The ends lost 0 bases at V and 9 bases at J; junction bases unmatched: 12. The V gene's germline CDR1 is LGHNA and CDR2 YSLEER. The CDR3 is CASSQDWAVAGVAEQFF. In DNA, the CDR3 is TGCGCCAGCAGCCAAGATTGGGCAGTAGCGGGAGTTGCTGAGCAGTTCTTC.

The chain has TRBV18 and TRBJ2-7, with 11 positions matching TRBD1. Germline CDR1 and CDR2: KGHSH and LQKENI. V gave up 4 bases and J gave up 2 bases; unmatched junction bases: 4. The CDR3 has 15 residues. The CDR3 sequence: CASSQRGQGAYEQYF. In DNA, the CDR3 is TGTGCCAGCTCACAACGGGGACAGGGGGCCTACGAGCAGTACTTC.

V gene TRBV6-2 or TRBV6-3 combines with J gene TRBJ2-1; D uncertain. The germline gives CDR1 MNHEY, CDR2 SVGEGT. Between the trimmed V and J ends, which lost 5 bases and 10 bases, there was a span of 18 bases. The CDR3 is made up of 14 amino acids. The CDR3 is CASSGVATFVEQFF. The CDR3 nucleotides read TGTGCCAGCAGTGGGGTAGCCACGTTCGTAGAGCAGTTCTTC.

Many counts were recorded for this clonotype. The chain uses TRBV7-3 and TRBJ2-5; 7 positions agree with TRBD2. This CDR3 comprises 13 residues. The V gene end was trimmed by 5 bases and the J gene end by 5 bases; junction bases not matched to a gene: 5. Per germline, CDR1 SGHTA and CDR2 FQGTGA. The CDR3 loop reads CASSRGAGETQYF. The CDR3 bases are TGTGCCAGCAGCAGGGGAGCGGGGGAGACCCAGTACTTC.

This clonotype has more than one count but fewer than ten. This chain uses TRBV7-6 with TRBJ2-2; D is undetermined. Trimming took off 5 bases at V and 0 bases at J, with 4 bases between the two ends. The CDR3 runs to 13 residues. The germline V gene encodes CDR1 SGHVS and CDR2 FNYEAQ. CDR3 in amino acids: CASSPSNTGELFF. In DNA form, the CDR3 reads TGTGCCAGCAGCCCCTCGAACACCGGGGAGCTGTTTTTT. The full variable domain, completed using reference TRBV7-6 and TRBJ2-2, is GAGVSQSPRYKVTKRGQDVALRCDPISGHVSLYWYRQALGQGPEFLTYFNYEAQQDKSGLPNDRFSAERPEGSISTLTIQRTEQRDSAMYRCASSPSNTGELFFGEGSRLTVL.

This clonotype was seen at least ten times. This chain joins TRBV4-1 and TRBJ1-2; D gene unclear. The germline V gene encodes CDR1 MGHRA and CDR2 YSYEKL. The CDR3 runs 13 residues. Deletions cut 3 bases from V and 4 bases from J, with 9 bases between. The CDR3 spells CASSHITFYGYTF. The CDR3 region has the DNA TGCGCCAGCAGCCATATCACTTTCTATGGCTACACCTTC.

CDR3 protein: CASSPSPLGDEQFF. The CDR3 coding sequence is TGTGCCAGCTCACCATCCCCACTGGGCGATGAGCAGTTCTTC. This rearrangement joins TRBV18 to TRBJ2-1; D gene ambiguous. The CDR3 contains 14 residues. Germline values: CDR1 KGHSH, CDR2 LQKENI. Deletions cut 2 bases from V and 8 bases from J, with 13 bases between. The whole variable domain, remainder taken from reference TRBV18 and TRBJ2-1, is NAGVMQNPRHLVRRRGQEARLRCSPMKGHSHVYWYRQLPEEGLKFMVYLQKENIIDESGMPKERFSAEFPKEGPSILRIQQVVRGDSAAYFCASSPSPLGDEQFFGPGTRLTVL.

J is TRBJ2-3 and V is TRBV28, with a possible D match to TRBD2 (6 bases). The CDR3 spans 16 residues. The ends were cut back, 6 bases at V and 0 bases at J, with 16 bases in the middle. Germline V gene data show CDR1 as MDHEN and CDR2 as SYDVKM. The CDR3 DNA sequence: TGTGCCAGCAGCCAGCCTCGCGGGGCGAGCACAGATACGCAGTATTTT. Protein product: CASSQPRGASTDTQYF.

This clonotype rates as medium-sized (0.01 to 0.1%). The CDR3 protein is CASDSDYYGYTF. Here the CDR3 DNA reads TGTGCCAGCGACTCGGACTACTATGGCTACACCTTC. V usage is TRBV6-1 and J usage is TRBJ1-2; the D is unclear. V was cut by 8 bases and J by 3 bases, with 10 bases left in between. Germline V gene lookup returns CDR1 MNHNS and CDR2 SASEGT. The CDR3 covers 12 residues.

This clonotype is labeled medium-sized. The gene calls are TRBV9 and TRBJ2-1; D may be TRBD2 (6 bases). CDR3 length: 16 amino acids. Per the germline V gene, CDR1 is SGDLS and CDR2 is YYNGEE. The V gene lost 1 base and the J gene lost 0 bases, with 11 bases spanning the gap. The CDR3 here is CASSVRGSGSYNEQFF. The CDR3 coding sequence is TGTGCCAGCAGCGTACGCGGTAGCGGCTCCTACAATGAGCAGTTCTTC.

The chain recombines TRBV7-2 with TRBJ2-3, with D possibly called TRBD1 or TRBD2 (5 bases each). From germline, CDR1 is SGHTA and CDR2 FQGNSA. The CDR3 length is 15 residues. V was clipped by 8 bases and J by 0 bases, with 15 bases between them. CDR3 nucleotide sequence: TGTGCCAGCCTGACAGACTACTCTAGCACAGATACGCAGTATTTT. It translates to CASLTDYSSTDTQYF.

CDR3 coding DNA: TGTGCCAGCAGCCAAGAAGGGCCAAGTCAGTTCTTC. Its protein product is CASSQEGPSQFF. This chain links TRBV14 with TRBJ2-1; D unresolved. Germline values: CDR1 SGHDN, CDR2 FVKESK. The CDR3 is 12 amino acids. Trimming removed 0 bases at V and 13 bases at J, with 10 bases between.

This clonotype is classed as medium-sized. This chain uses TRBV19 with TRBJ2-2; D not resolved. V was clipped by 3 bases and J by 5 bases, with 7 bases between them. Germline assignment: CDR1 LNHDA and CDR2 SQIVND (reference sequence). CDR3 length: 13 residues. CDR3 residues: CASSMGRTGELFF. Written as DNA, the CDR3 is TGTGCCAGTAGTATGGGTCGGACCGGGGAGCTGTTTTTT.

The chain combines TRBV29-1 with TRBJ2-1; 7 bases are shared with TRBD2. Trimming removed 6 bases from V and 6 bases from J; junction bases left unmatched: 5. Germline assignment: CDR1 SQVTM and CDR2 ANQGSEA. The CDR3 sequence is 12 residues long. CDR3: CSVAGVLNEQFF. CDR3 DNA: TGCAGCGTCGCGGGAGTCCTCAATGAGCAGTTCTTC.

The chain uses TRBV11-1 and TRBJ1-1; D is perhaps TRBD1 (5 bases). In germline, CDR1 is SGHAT, CDR2 FQDESV (reference sequence). Trimming stripped 5 bases from V and 4 bases from J, with 14 bases between. This CDR3 has 14 residues. The CDR3 coding sequence is TGTGCCAGCAGCCCCAGGGCGGTGGGCACTGAAGCTTTCTTT. Amino acids: CASSPRAVGTEAFF.

This clonotype is medium-sized by share. The chain has TRBV10-3 and TRBJ2-7; D is unresolved. The V and J ends lost 2 bases and 5 bases respectively, with 10 bases between them. CDR1 and CDR2 (germline): ENHRY, SYGVKD. The CDR3 length is 13 residues. The CDR3 spells CAISENQMNEQYF. In DNA form, the CDR3 reads TGTGCCATCAGTGAGAACCAAATGAACGAGCAGTACTTC.

Within the sample, this clonotype is medium-sized. The chain joins TRBV20-1 to TRBJ2-3; 12 positions match TRBD2. The CDR3 loop spans 17 amino acids. V was pared by 5 bases and J by 2 bases, with 11 bases of the junction left unmatched. Germline V gene sequence: CDR1 DFQATT, CDR2 SNEGSKA (reference sequence). CDR3 residues: CSALRETSGSPTDTQYF. For the CDR3, the DNA is TGCAGTGCTCTACGAGAGACTAGCGGGAGCCCCACAGATACGCAGTATTTT.

This clonotype qualifies as large. The chain uses TRBV6-6 and TRBJ2-6; 10 bases are a match to TRBD2. The V segment lost 5 bases and the J segment 4 bases; nucleotides outside the gene matches: 5. Germline V gene lookup returns CDR1 MNHNY and CDR2 SVGAGI (reference sequence). This CDR3 is built from 16 residues. Here the CDR3 reads CASSRAGGLGANVLTF. The CDR3 bases are TGTGCCAGCAGTCGAGCGGGAGGGTTAGGGGCCAACGTCCTGACTTTC.

This clonotype is labeled medium-sized. The V and J genes are TRBV19 and TRBJ2-5, with D uncertain. CDR1 and CDR2 from the germline V gene are LNHDA and SQIVND (reference sequence). CDR3 length equals 12 residues. V was shortened by 0 bases and J by 5 bases, with 4 bases between the two germline ends. In DNA, the CDR3 is TGTGCCAGTAGTATAGATGCGGAGACCCAGTACTTC. Its translation: CASSIDAETQYF.

This clonotype is medium-sized (0.01 to 0.1%) by share. This chain connects TRBV12-3 or TRBV12-4 to TRBJ2-2; D gene unclear. This CDR3 region has 12 residues. Trimming left V 5 bases short and J 6 bases short, with 7 bases between. The CDR3 DNA reads as TGTGCCAGCAGTCTAATATCCGGGGAGCTGTTTTTT. This codes for CASSLISGELFF.